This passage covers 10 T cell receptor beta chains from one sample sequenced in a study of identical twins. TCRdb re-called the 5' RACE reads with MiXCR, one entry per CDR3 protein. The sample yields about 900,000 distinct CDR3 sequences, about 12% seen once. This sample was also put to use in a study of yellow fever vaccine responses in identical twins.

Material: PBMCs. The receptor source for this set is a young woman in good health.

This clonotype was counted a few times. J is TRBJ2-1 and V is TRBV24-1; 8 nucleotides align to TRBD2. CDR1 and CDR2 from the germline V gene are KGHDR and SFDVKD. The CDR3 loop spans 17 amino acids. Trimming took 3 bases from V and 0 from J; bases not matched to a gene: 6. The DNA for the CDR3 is TGTGCCACCAGTGATCGCGCCGGGACTAGCTCCTACAATGAGCAGTTCTTC. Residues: CATSDRAGTSSYNEQFF.

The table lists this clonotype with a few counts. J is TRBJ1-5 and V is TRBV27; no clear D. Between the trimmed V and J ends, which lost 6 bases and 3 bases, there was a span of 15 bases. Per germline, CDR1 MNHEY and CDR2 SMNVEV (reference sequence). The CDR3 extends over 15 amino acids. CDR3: CASRRLRENNQPQHF. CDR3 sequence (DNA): TGTGCCAGCAGAAGATTAAGGGAAAACAATCAGCCCCAGCATTTT.

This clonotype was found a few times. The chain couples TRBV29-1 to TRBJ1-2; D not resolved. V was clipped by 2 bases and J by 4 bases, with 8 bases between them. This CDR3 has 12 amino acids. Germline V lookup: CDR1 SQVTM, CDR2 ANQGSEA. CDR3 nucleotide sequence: TGCAGCGTTGAAACCGTCGTCTATGGCTACACCTTC. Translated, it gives CSVETVVYGYTF.

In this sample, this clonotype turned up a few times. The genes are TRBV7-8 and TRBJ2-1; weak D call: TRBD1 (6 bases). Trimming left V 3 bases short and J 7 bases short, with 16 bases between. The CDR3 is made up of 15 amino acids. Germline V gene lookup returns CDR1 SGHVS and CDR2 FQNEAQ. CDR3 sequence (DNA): TGTGCCAGCAGCTTGACGGCAGGGGTGGTTAATGAGCAGTTCTTC. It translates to CASSLTAGVVNEQFF.

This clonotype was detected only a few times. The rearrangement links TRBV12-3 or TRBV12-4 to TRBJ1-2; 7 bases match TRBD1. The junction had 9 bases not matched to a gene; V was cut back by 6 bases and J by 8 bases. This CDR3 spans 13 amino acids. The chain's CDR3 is CASSPPGQWGYTF. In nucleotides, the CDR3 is TGTGCCAGCAGCCCCCCGGGACAGTGGGGCTACACCTTC.

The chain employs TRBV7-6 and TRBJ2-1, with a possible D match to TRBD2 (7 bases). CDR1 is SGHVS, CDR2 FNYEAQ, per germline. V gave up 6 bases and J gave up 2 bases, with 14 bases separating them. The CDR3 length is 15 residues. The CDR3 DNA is TGTGCCAGCAGTCCCGGGGGGCTAACCTACAATGAGCAGTTCTTC. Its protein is CASSPGGLTYNEQFF.

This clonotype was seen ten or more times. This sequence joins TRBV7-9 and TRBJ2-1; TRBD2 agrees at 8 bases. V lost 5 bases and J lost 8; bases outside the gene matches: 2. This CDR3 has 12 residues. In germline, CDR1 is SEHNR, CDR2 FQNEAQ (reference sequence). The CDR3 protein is CASSRGGDEQFF. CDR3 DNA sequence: TGTGCCAGCAGCCGGGGGGGAGATGAGCAGTTCTTC.

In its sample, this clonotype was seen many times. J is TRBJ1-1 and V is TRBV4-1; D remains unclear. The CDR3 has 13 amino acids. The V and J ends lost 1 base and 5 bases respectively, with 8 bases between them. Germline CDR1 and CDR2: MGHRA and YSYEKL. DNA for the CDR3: TGCGCCAGCAGCCAAGTCGGCCAGACTGAAGCTTTCTTT. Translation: CASSQVGQTEAFF.

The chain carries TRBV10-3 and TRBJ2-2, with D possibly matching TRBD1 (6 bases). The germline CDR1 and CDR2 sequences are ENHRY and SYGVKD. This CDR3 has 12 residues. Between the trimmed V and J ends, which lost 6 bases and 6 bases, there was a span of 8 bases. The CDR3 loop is CAIRQGSGELFF. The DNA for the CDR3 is TGTGCCATCAGGCAGGGGTCCGGGGAGCTGTTTTTT.

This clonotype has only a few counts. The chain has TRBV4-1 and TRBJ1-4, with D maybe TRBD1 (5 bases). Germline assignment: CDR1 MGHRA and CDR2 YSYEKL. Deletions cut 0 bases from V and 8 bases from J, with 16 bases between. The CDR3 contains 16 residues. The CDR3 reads CASSQEGGREYEKLFF. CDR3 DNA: TGCGCCAGCAGCCAAGAAGGTGGCAGGGAGTACGAAAAACTGTTTTTT.